These T cell receptor beta chains were read from a single sample in a study of cytomegalovirus exposure and HLA in healthy donors. Clones were read by immunoSEQ multiplex PCR, and TCRdb kept only the in-frame ones, dropping some. The sample has about 150,000 clones; 78% are singletons. The specimen was PBMCs. Source of these receptors: a male donor in good health and CMV-seronegative. The CDR3 runs from the conserved cysteine through the conserved F or W. The D gene is left open where the match is weak. The size of a clone is reported for some rows only, either as once, few or many, or as a class for expanded clones.

J gene: TRBJ2-5
V gene: TRBV7-9
D gene: TRBD2
clone size: .
CDR3 DNA: TGTGCCAGCAGCTTATTGGTGGCGGGAGGTCGGGAGACCCAGTACTTC
CDR3 protein: CASSLLVAGGRETQYF

J gene: TRBJ2-2
V gene: TRBV2
D gene: TRBD2
clone size: .
CDR3 DNA: TGTGCCAGCAGTGAAGCCGGGAGGGGAAACACCGGGGAGCTGTTTTTT
CDR3 protein: CASSEAGRGNTGELFF

J gene: TRBJ1-3
V gene: TRBV9
D gene: .
clone size: .
CDR3 DNA: TGTGCCAGCAGTGAGGGTCATTACTCTGGAAACACCATATATTTT
CDR3 protein: CASSEGHYSGNTIYF

J gene: TRBJ1-4
V gene: TRBV7-9
D gene: .
clone size: .
CDR3 DNA: TGTGCCAGCAGCTTAGCGGCCGGGTCCCCAACTAATGAAAAACTGTTTTTT
CDR3 protein: CASSLAAGSPTNEKLFF

J gene: TRBJ2-1
V gene: TRBV2
D gene: TRBD2
clone size: .
CDR3 DNA: TGTGCCAGCAGTGATTTACTAGCGGGAAACAATGAGCAGTTCTTC
CDR3 protein: CASSDLLAGNNEQFF

J gene: TRBJ2-7
V gene: TRBV4-1
D gene: TRBD1
clone size: .
CDR3 DNA: TGCGCCAGCAGCCGAGTGACAGGGGGCATATACGAGCAGTACTTC
CDR3 protein: CASSRVTGGIYEQYF

J gene: TRBJ1-1
V gene: TRBV5-8
D gene: .
clone size: .
CDR3 DNA: TGTGCCAGCAGCGCCTACAGGGACCCCTCGAACACTGAAGCTTTCTTT
CDR3 protein: CASSAYRDPSNTEAFF

J gene: TRBJ2-7
V gene: TRBV4-1
D gene: .
clone size: few
CDR3 DNA: TGCGCCAGCAGCCGGACAGTAAACTCCTACGAGCAGTACTTC
CDR3 protein: CASSRTVNSYEQYF

J gene: TRBJ2-5
V gene: TRBV9
D gene: .
clone size: .
CDR3 DNA: TGTGCCAGCAGTGAGACCGGGACTTTGGAGACCCAGTACTTC
CDR3 protein: CASSETGTLETQYF

J gene: TRBJ1-2
V gene: TRBV2
D gene: .
clone size: .
CDR3 DNA: TGTGCCAGCAGCCGCGAAATACAAGGGGGCTATGGCTACACCTTC
CDR3 protein: CASSREIQGGYGYTF

J gene: TRBJ1-4
V gene: TRBV11-3
D gene: .
clone size: .
CDR3 DNA: TGTGCCAGCAGCTTATATCCAGGGGAAAAACTGTTTTTT
CDR3 protein: CASSLYPGEKLFF

J gene: TRBJ2-1
V gene: TRBV9
D gene: TRBD1
clone size: .
CDR3 DNA: TGTGCCAGCAACCGACAGGGTCGGAATGAGCAGTTCTTC
CDR3 protein: CASNRQGRNEQFF